The clone carrying this T cell receptor (beta chain) was detected only a few times. Its antigen is undetermined. Germline CDR1 DFQATT, CDR2 SNEGSKA (reference sequence). CDR3 size: 15 residues. After removal of 1 base from V and 1 base from J, the junction contained 4 bases not matched to a gene. Sequencing of DNA taken from cultured CD4+ T cells relied on the Oncomine TCR Beta short-read assay. Scientists extracted genomic DNA from CD4+ T cells grown in culture. One entry per CDR3 protein results from TCRdb running MiXCR on the PCR reads. This sample has around 9,000 distinct CDR3 sequences; around 33% occur once, and the top ten carry about 23%. This record comes from a study of vaccination and CD4 T cells after COVID-19. Treatment meaning: roughly 11-day PBMC culture with coronavirus spike peptide pools or control peptides (ViraFEST assay). According to the study, CD4+ T cells from the unexposed donor were gathered ahead of the COVID-19 pandemic (2011-2018).

The receptor's source is a human donor in good health. Specimen: CD4+ T cells from blood, cultured in vitro. V gene TRBV20-1 combines with J gene TRBJ1-1, with TRBD1 matching 9 bases. The DNA for the CDR3 is TGCAGTGCTAGAGGAGGACAGGGGCGGAACACTGAAGCTTTCTTT. Its translation: CSARGGQGRNTEAFF.